The 14 T cell receptor beta chains in this list originate from one sample, sequenced in a study of blood T cells in healthy people across ages. A sample-barcoded 5' primer and a J-beta primer mix were used in a second PCR of roughly 6 to 11 cycles. TCRdb redid the calling of the 5' RACE reads with MiXCR, one entry per CDR3 protein. The profile shows hundreds of thousands of distinct CDR3 sequences, under 40% of them singletons. Sequencing used blood. All receptors come from a man between 18 and 29 years old in good health.

This clonotype was found a few times. V gene TRBV30 combines with J gene TRBJ2-1, with D hard to call. V gave up 3 bases and J gave up 9 bases, with 6 bases separating them. The germline V gene encodes CDR1 GTSNPN and CDR2 SVGIG (reference sequence). The CDR3 is 10 residues long. The CDR3 DNA reads as TGTGCCTGGAGCTCGGGTGAGCAGTTCTTC. Amino acid sequence: CAWSSGEQFF.

Turning to this clonotype: A much larger clone sits a single nucleotide away, making a read error possible. The V gene is TRBV7-2, the J gene TRBJ2-3; 7 bases fit TRBD2. The germline V gene encodes CDR1 SGHTA and CDR2 FQGNSA. V dropped 8 bases and J dropped 2; count of bases not matched to a gene: 7. The length of the CDR3 is 14 residues. In nucleotides, the CDR3 is TGTGCCAGCGGCGGGGGATCCCACACAGATACGCAGTATTTT. It codes for CASGGGSHTDTQYF.

The table lists this clonotype with many counts. The chain carries TRBV20-1 and TRBJ2-3; D is unclear. V was pared by 2 bases and J by 5 bases, with 8 bases between. The germline V gene has CDR1 DFQATT and CDR2 SNEGSKA (reference sequence). This CDR3 is built from 12 residues. CDR3 nucleotide sequence: TGCAGTGCTAGATACGGCAGAGATACGCAGTATTTT. It translates to CSARYGRDTQYF.

The rearrangement uses TRBV2 and TRBJ2-1, with no clear D. This CDR3 region has 12 residues. V shed 8 bases and J shed 7 bases, with 12 bases lying between them. Germline V gene lookup returns CDR1 SNHLY and CDR2 FYNNEI. CDR3 residues: CASRPDGNEQFF. CDR3 nucleotides: TGTGCCAGCCGACCCGACGGGAATGAGCAGTTCTTC. Looking up the rest from reference TRBV2 and TRBJ2-1 gives the full variable domain: EPEVTQTPSHQVTQMGQEVILRCVPISNHLYFYWYRQILGQKVEFLVSFYNNEISEKSEIFDDQFSVERPDGSNFTLKIRSTKLEDSAMYFCASRPDGNEQFFGPGTRLTVL.

The chain employs TRBV7-6 and TRBJ2-1; D gene uncertain. This CDR3 has 13 amino acids. Germline V gives CDR1 SGHVS, CDR2 FNYEAQ. CDR3 sequence reads: CATKNLPANEQFF. As DNA, the CDR3 is TGTGCAACTAAGAACTTGCCCGCCAATGAGCAGTTCTTC.

This clonotype was recorded a few times. This sequence joins TRBV21-1 and TRBJ2-1. TRBV21-1 corresponds to a pseudogene. The CDR3 is 14 amino acids. The CDR3 sequence is CASSKGLHKNEQFF. CDR3 in DNA: TGTGCCAGCAGCAAAGGACTGCACAAAAATGAGCAGTTCTTC.

There are a few counts of this clonotype. The chain carries TRBV12-3 or TRBV12-4 and TRBJ1-1, with 11 bases aligning to TRBD1. The CDR3 sequence is 17 residues long. The junction had 8 bases not matched to a gene; V was cut back by 1 base and J by 4 bases. The CDR3 loop is CASSLVFPGQGGTEAFF. CDR3 in DNA: TGTGCCAGCAGTTTAGTTTTCCCGGGACAGGGGGGCACTGAAGCTTTCTTT.

This clonotype was detected a few times. The V gene is TRBV7-2, the J gene TRBJ2-1, with D tentatively TRBD2 (6 bases). This CDR3 spans 15 amino acids. V lost 0 bases, J lost 7 bases, and 13 bases lay in between. From germline, CDR1 is SGHTA and CDR2 FQGNSA. The CDR3 reads CASSLAGGDENEQFF. CDR3 in DNA: TGTGCCAGCAGCTTAGCAGGAGGGGATGAGAATGAGCAGTTCTTC.

The rearrangement links TRBV5-1 to TRBJ2-4; 9 nucleotides match TRBD2. J was trimmed by 13 bases and V by 1 base; bases with no gene match: 12. Germline values: CDR1 SGHRS, CDR2 YFSETQ. This CDR3 comprises 15 residues. The CDR3 here is CASSLSAGGPGEQYF. The CDR3 DNA reads TGCGCCAGCAGCTTGTCGGCGGGGGGGCCAGGTGAGCAGTACTTC.

This clonotype was recorded a few times. The V and J genes are TRBV7-9 and TRBJ1-1, with 7 bases lining up with TRBD1. With 5 bases clipped from V and 1 base from J, the junction kept 4 bases outside the gene matches. This CDR3 region has 14 residues. Germline lookup yields CDR1 SEHNR and CDR2 FQNEAQ (reference sequence). The CDR3 here is CASSTRTGNTEAFF. The CDR3 nucleotides are TGTGCCAGCAGCACAAGGACAGGGAACACTGAAGCTTTCTTT.

This clonotype was recorded at least ten times. V gene TRBV12-3 or TRBV12-4 combines with J gene TRBJ1-6; TRBD1 is a possible D gene (6 bases). The CDR3 runs to 18 residues. The V end lost 5 bases, the J end lost 2 bases, and 19 bases lay between the germline ends. The CDR3 nucleotides read TGTGCCAGCAGTCCAGGGGTGGGGAGGGCTACCTATAATTCACCCCTCCACTTT. It translates to CASSPGVGRATYNSPLHF.

V gene TRBV6-1 combines with J gene TRBJ1-1; D is unclear. V dropped 6 bases and J dropped 3 bases, with 11 bases sitting between them. Germline V gives CDR1 MNHNS, CDR2 SASEGT. The CDR3 spans 13 residues. The CDR3: CASRAVRDTEAFF. As DNA, the CDR3 is TGTGCCAGCAGGGCCGTACGAGACACTGAAGCTTTCTTT.

This clonotype turned up a few times. The chain joins TRBV4-3 to TRBJ1-1; D gene uncertain. The germline CDR1 and CDR2 sequences are LGHNA and YSLEER. V dropped 0 bases and J dropped 10 bases, with 9 bases sitting between them. The CDR3 runs to 12 residues. The CDR3 nucleotides read TGCGCCAGCAGCCAAGATAGGCGAGGAGCTTTCTTT. Protein sequence: CASSQDRRGAFF.

This clonotype was found a few times. The V gene is TRBV3-1, the J gene TRBJ2-4, with a weak D call TRBD2 (5 bases). Deletions cut 1 base from V and 9 bases from J, with 16 bases between. CDR1 and CDR2 (germline): LGHDT, YNNKEL (reference sequence). This CDR3 contains 15 residues. The CDR3 nucleotides are TGTGCCAGCAGCCAAGGCGTGGGAATTGGGAGCATTCAGTACTTC. As protein: CASSQGVGIGSIQYF.